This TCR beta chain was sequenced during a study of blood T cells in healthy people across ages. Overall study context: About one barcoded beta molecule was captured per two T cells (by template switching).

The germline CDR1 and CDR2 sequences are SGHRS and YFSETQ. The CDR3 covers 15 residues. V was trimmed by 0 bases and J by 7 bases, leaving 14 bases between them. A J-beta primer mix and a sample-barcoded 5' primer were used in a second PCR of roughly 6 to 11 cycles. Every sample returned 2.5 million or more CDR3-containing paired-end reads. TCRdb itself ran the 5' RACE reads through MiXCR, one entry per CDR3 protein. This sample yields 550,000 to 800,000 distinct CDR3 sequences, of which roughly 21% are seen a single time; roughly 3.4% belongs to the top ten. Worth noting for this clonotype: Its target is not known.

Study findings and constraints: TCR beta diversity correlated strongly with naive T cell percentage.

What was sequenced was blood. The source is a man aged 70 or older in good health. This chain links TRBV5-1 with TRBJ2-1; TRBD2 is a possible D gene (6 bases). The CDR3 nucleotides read TGCGCCAGCAGCTTGGTGGGAGGAAATTGGAATGAGCAGTTCTTC. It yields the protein CASSLVGGNWNEQFF.